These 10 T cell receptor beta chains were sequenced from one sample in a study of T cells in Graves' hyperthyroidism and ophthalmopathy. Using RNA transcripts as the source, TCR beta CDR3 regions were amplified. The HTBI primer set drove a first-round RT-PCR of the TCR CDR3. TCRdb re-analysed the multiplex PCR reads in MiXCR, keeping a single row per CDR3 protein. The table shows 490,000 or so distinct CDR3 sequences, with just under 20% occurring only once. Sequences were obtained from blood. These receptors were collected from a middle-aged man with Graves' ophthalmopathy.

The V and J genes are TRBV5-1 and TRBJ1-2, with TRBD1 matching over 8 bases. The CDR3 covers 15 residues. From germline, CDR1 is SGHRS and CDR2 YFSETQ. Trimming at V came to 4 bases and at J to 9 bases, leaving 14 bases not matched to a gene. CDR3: CASSLTGGLSASYTF. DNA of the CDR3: TGCGCCAGCAGCCTCACAGGGGGGCTAAGTGCAAGCTACACCTTC.

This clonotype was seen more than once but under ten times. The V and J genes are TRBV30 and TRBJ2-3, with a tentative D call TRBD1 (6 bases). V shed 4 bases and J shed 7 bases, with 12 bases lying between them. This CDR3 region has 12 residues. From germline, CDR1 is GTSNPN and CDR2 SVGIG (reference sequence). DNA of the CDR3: TGTGCCTGGACCATGGGACAAAATACGCAGTATTTT. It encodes CAWTMGQNTQYF.

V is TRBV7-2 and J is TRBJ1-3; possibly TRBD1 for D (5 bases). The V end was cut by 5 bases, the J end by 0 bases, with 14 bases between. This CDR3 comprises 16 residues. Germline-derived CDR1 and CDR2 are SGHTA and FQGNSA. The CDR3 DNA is TGTGCCAGCAGCCCTAGGGGATTGGGCTCTGGAAACACCATATATTTT. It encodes CASSPRGLGSGNTIYF.

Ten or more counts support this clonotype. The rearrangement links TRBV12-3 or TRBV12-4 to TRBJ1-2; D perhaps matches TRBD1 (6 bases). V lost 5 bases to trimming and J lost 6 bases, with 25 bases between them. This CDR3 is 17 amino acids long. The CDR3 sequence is CASSPSLGVQGQNGYTF. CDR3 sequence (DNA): TGTGCCAGCAGTCCCTCCCTAGGGGTGCAGGGGCAGAATGGCTACACCTTC.

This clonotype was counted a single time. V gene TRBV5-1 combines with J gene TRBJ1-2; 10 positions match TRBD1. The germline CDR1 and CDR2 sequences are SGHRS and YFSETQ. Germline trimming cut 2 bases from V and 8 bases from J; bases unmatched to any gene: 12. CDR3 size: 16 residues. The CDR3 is CASSLLHGTGAEGYTF. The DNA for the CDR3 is TGCGCCAGCAGCTTACTCCATGGGACAGGGGCAGAGGGCTACACCTTC.

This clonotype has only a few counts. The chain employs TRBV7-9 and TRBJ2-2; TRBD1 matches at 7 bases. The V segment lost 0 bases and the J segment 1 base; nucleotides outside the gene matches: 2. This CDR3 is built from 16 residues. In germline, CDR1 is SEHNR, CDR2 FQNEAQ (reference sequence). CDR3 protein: CASSLAAGGNTGELFF. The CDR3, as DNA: TGTGCCAGCAGCTTAGCCGCAGGGGGGAACACCGGGGAGCTGTTTTTT.

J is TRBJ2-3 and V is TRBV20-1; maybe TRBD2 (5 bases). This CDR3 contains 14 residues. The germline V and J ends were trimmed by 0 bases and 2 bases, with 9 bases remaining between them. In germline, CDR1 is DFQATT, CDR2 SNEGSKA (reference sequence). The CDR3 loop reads CSARDAGVTDTQYF. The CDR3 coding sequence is TGCAGTGCTAGAGATGCCGGGGTCACAGATACGCAGTATTTT.

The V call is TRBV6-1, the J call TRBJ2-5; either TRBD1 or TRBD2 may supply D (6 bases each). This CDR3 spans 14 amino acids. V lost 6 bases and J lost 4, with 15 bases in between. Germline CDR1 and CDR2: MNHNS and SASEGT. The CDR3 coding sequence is TGTGCCAGCAGGGGGGGCAGTCCTTTAGAGACCCAGTACTTC. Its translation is CASRGGSPLETQYF.

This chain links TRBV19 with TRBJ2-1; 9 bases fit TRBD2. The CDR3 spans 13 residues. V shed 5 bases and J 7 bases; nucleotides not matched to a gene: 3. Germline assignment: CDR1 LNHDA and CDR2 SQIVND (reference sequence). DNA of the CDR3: TGTGCCAGTAGTGCTCTAGCGGGAAATGAGCAGTTCTTC. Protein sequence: CASSALAGNEQFF.

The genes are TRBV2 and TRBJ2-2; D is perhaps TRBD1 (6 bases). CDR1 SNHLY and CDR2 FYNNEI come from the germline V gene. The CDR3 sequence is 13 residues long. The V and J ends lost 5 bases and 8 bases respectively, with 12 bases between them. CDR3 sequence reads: CASSSEGVGELFF. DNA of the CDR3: TGTGCCAGCAGTTCCGAGGGGGTAGGGGAGCTGTTTTTT.